A single sample gave rise to the 26 T cell receptor beta chains below, sequenced in a study of shared clonotypes between healthy human individuals (dated by TCRdb to between 2020 and 2021). Receptor libraries were prepared by the immunoSEQ multiplex PCR assay. TCRdb retrieved this table from immuneACCESS and kept in-frame rearrangements only. Not all clones are present; in checked studies, unresolved V genes account for under half, and no reason is known for the remainder. The sample records about 95,000 clones, roughly two thirds of which are singletons. In total, the top ten clones hold roughly 40% of the sample. Sequencing input: memory CD8+ T cells sorted from blood. The cell subset or site label for this specimen denotes: CD45RO+ cells pooled with CCR7-negative TemRA cells. Source of these receptors: a man in his thirties or forties in good health.

The chain recombines TRBV4-3 with TRBJ2-7; D may match TRBD1 or TRBD2 (6 bases each). CDR1 is LGHNA, CDR2 YSLEER, per germline. Trimming cost V 0 bases and J 2 bases, with 14 bases left between them. The CDR3 covers 16 residues. DNA for the CDR3: TGCGCCAGCAGCCAAGAAGGGGGGATACTCACCTACGAGCAGTACTTC. This codes for CASSQEGGILTYEQYF.

CDR3 residues: CASRDGGYEQYF. In DNA form, the CDR3 reads TGTGCCAGCAGGGACGGCGGTTACGAGCAGTACTTC. The V call is TRBV6-6, the J call TRBJ2-7; D gene unclear. Germline CDR1 reads MNHNY; CDR2 reads SVGAGI (reference sequence). The V gene lost 6 bases and the J gene lost 4 bases, with 10 bases spanning the gap. The CDR3 is made up of 12 amino acids.

The chain employs TRBV10-1 and TRBJ2-1; no firm D call. Germline V gene lookup returns CDR1 WNHNN and CDR2 SYGVQD (reference sequence). The CDR3 has 15 residues. Trimming pared 4 bases from V and 0 bases from J, leaving 10 bases between. The CDR3 DNA sequence: TGCGCCAGCAGTGTGAGTGGTCTCTCCTACAATGAGCAGTTCTTC. Translating gives CASSVSGLSYNEQFF.

This rearrangement joins TRBV10-3 to TRBJ2-5; 9 bases map to TRBD1. The CDR3 spans 16 residues. V lost 0 bases, J lost 4 bases, and 6 bases stayed unmatched. Germline lookup yields CDR1 ENHRY and CDR2 SYGVKD. CDR3: CAISESVGTGIETQYF. CDR3 coding DNA: TGTGCCATCAGTGAGTCGGTAGGGACAGGGATAGAGACCCAGTACTTC.

Ten or more counts support this clone. V and J are TRBV2 and TRBJ1-2, with TRBD1 matching 8 bases. The CDR3 is made up of 13 amino acids. The germline gives CDR1 SNHLY, CDR2 FYNNEI. V was pared by 3 bases and J by 7 bases, with 4 bases of the junction left unmatched. DNA for the CDR3: TGTGCCAGCAGTGACGCGACAGGGGTTGGCTACACCTTC. Its protein product is CASSDATGVGYTF. The whole variable domain, filled in from reference TRBV2 and TRBJ1-2, reads EPEVTQTPSHQVTQMGQEVILRCVPISNHLYFYWYRQILGQKVEFLVSFYNNEISEKSEIFDDQFSVERPDGSNFTLKIRSTKLEDSAMYFCASSDATGVGYTFGSGTRLTVV.

V usage is TRBV28 and J usage is TRBJ2-1; D remains unclear. CDR1 is MDHEN, CDR2 SYDVKM, per germline. V lost 5 bases and J lost 7, with 9 bases in between. This CDR3 contains 12 residues. The CDR3 loop reads CASSPSANEQFF. The CDR3 nucleotides read TGTGCCAGCAGTCCCTCGGCTAATGAGCAGTTCTTC.

The chain recombines TRBV19 with TRBJ1-1; 7 positions match TRBD1. There are 13 residues in the CDR3. Germline V CDR1 and CDR2: LNHDA, SQIVND (reference sequence). V lost 6 bases, J lost 5 bases, and 6 bases stayed unmatched. As DNA, the CDR3 is TGTGCCAGTAGATCAGGGGGGGCGACTGAAGCTTTCTTT. Its protein is CASRSGGATEAFF.

The chain joins TRBV4-3 to TRBJ2-3; D is unresolved. Trimming took off 1 base at V and 1 base at J, with 6 bases between the two ends. The germline V gene has CDR1 LGHNA and CDR2 YSLEER. This CDR3 is 14 amino acids long. The CDR3 nucleotides are TGCGCCAGCAGCCAAGCTCAGGGCACAGATACGCAGTATTTT. Amino acid sequence: CASSQAQGTDTQYF.

J is TRBJ1-2 and V is TRBV28; D not resolved. Germline V gives CDR1 MDHEN, CDR2 SYDVKM. Trimming left V 6 bases short and J 4 bases short, with 18 bases between. CDR3 length: 15 residues. The CDR3 loop reads CASSPPGEQFYGYTF. The CDR3 DNA sequence: TGTGCCAGCAGCCCGCCGGGAGAGCAATTCTATGGCTACACCTTC.

The genes are TRBV4-1 and TRBJ1-1; D perhaps matches TRBD1 (5 bases). The CDR3 totals 14 residues. V dropped 3 bases and J dropped 0 bases, with 8 bases sitting between them. Germline V gene data show CDR1 as MGHRA and CDR2 as YSYEKL. Written as DNA, the CDR3 is TGCGCCAGCAGCCACGCGGGGCTGAACACTGAAGCTTTCTTT. It yields the protein CASSHAGLNTEAFF.

The J gene is TRBJ2-7, the V gene TRBV7-2, with TRBD1 as a possible D gene (6 bases). Trimming removed 5 bases at V and 3 bases at J, with 11 bases between. This CDR3 is 13 amino acids long. CDR1 and CDR2 (germline): SGHTA, FQGNSA. The CDR3 DNA reads as TGTGCCAGCAGCCCAGACAGGTTCTACGAGCAGTACTTC. Translation: CASSPDRFYEQYF. The complete variable domain, with remaining parts taken from reference TRBV7-2 and TRBJ2-7, reads GAGVSQSPSNKVTEKGKDVELRCDPISGHTALYWYRQSLGQGLEFLIYFQGNSAPDKSGLPSDRFSAERTGGSVSTLTIQRTQQEDSAVYLCASSPDRFYEQYFGPGTRLTVT.

The CDR3 nucleotides read TGTGCCAGCAGCTCCTGGTTCGGTCACGTCTCCTACAATGAGCAGTTCTTC. It codes for CASSSWFGHVSYNEQFF. The chain combines TRBV7-9 with TRBJ2-1; D is ambiguous. Trimming pared 4 bases from V and 0 bases from J, leaving 16 bases between. CDR3 length equals 17 residues. Germline V gene sequence: CDR1 SEHNR, CDR2 FQNEAQ (reference sequence).

This chain links TRBV10-3 with TRBJ2-1, with a possible D match to TRBD2 (7 bases). The length of the CDR3 is 14 residues. V was pared by 0 bases and J by 5 bases, with 8 bases between. From germline, CDR1 is ENHRY and CDR2 SYGVKD. CDR3 in amino acids: CAISESGGDNEQFF. In DNA, the CDR3 is TGTGCCATCAGTGAGTCAGGGGGGGACAATGAGCAGTTCTTC.

Details on this clone: The junction differs from germline at one of its ends, possibly a read error. This chain links TRBV7-7 with TRBJ2-3; perhaps TRBD1 as D (6 bases). The length of the CDR3 is 14 residues. Germline lookup yields CDR1 SSHAT and CDR2 FNYEAQ (reference sequence). Here the CDR3 reads CASSLWDTSYEQYF. CDR3 DNA sequence: TGTGCTAGCAGCTTATGGGACACCAGCTACGAGCAGTATTTT.

The chain has TRBV28 and TRBJ2-6; the D gene could be TRBD1 or TRBD2 (5 bases each). Trimming stripped 3 bases from V and 3 bases from J, with 9 bases between. The germline gives CDR1 MDHEN, CDR2 SYDVKM. The CDR3 totals 15 residues. Here the CDR3 DNA reads TGTGCCAGCAGTTTTTGGGACCTTGGGGCCAACGTCCTGACTTTC. Translating gives CASSFWDLGANVLTF.

Only a few counts were recorded for this clone. V gene TRBV14 combines with J gene TRBJ1-2; weak D call: TRBD1 (5 bases). V lost 4 bases to trimming and J lost 4 bases, with 13 bases between them. CDR3 length equals 14 residues. The germline V gene has CDR1 SGHDN and CDR2 FVKESK. In DNA, the CDR3 is TGTGCCAGCAGCCCCTCCCAGGGTCCCTATGGCTACACCTTC. Translating it yields CASSPSQGPYGYTF.

The CDR3 nucleotides read TGTGCCAGCAGCTTTCCCCTAGGGGAGCTGTTTTTT. As protein: CASSFPLGELFF. The rearrangement uses TRBV7-9 and TRBJ2-2, with no clear D. This CDR3 region has 12 residues. V dropped 3 bases and J dropped 8 bases, with 7 bases sitting between them. Germline CDR1 is SEHNR and CDR2 is FQNEAQ (reference sequence).

As regards this clone: Compared with germline, one end of the junction differs, possibly owing to a read error. This chain links TRBV2 with TRBJ2-1, with a tentative D call TRBD2 (5 bases). The CDR3 runs 13 residues. Germline V gene data show CDR1 as SNHLY and CDR2 as FYNNEI. CDR3 nucleotide sequence: TGTGTCAGCCGGGAAACAGACTACAATGAGCAGTTCTTC. Encoded protein: CVSRETDYNEQFF. Complete variable domain (other parts from reference TRBV2 and TRBJ2-1): EPEVTQTPSHQVTQMGQEVILRCVPISNHLYFYWYRQILGQKVEFLVSFYNNEISEKSEIFDDQFSVERPDGSNFTLKIRSTKLEDSAMYFCVSRETDYNEQFFGPGTRLTVL.

The rearrangement joins TRBV9 to TRBJ2-2, with 7 bases aligning to TRBD2. Germline V CDR1 and CDR2: SGDLS, YYNGEE. Trimming removed 4 bases from V and 5 bases from J; junction bases left unmatched: 11. The CDR3 has 16 residues. CDR3 nucleotide sequence: TGTGCCAGCAGCCCGAGGGGCGGGGGAGGGACCGGGGAGCTGTTTTTT. It is translated as CASSPRGGGGTGELFF.

This chain links TRBV10-1 with TRBJ2-1; 7 positions match TRBD2. Germline lookup yields CDR1 WNHNN and CDR2 SYGVQD (reference sequence). This CDR3 contains 14 residues. The ends lost 2 bases at V and 4 bases at J; junction bases unmatched: 2. Written as DNA, the CDR3 is TGCGCCAGCAGTGAGACAGCGGGATACAATGAGCAGTTCTTC. It is translated as CASSETAGYNEQFF.

The gene calls are TRBV14 and TRBJ2-7; no clear D. The CDR3 spans 15 residues. The V gene's germline CDR1 is SGHDN and CDR2 FVKESK. V was cut by 0 bases and J by 4 bases, with 13 bases left in between. CDR3 sequence reads: CASSQDPGVVYEQYF. The CDR3 DNA reads TGTGCCAGCAGCCAAGATCCAGGAGTGGTTTACGAGCAGTACTTC.

The chain is built from TRBV7-2 and TRBJ2-3; 9 bases match TRBD2. The CDR3 contains 14 residues. Trimming at V came to 6 bases and at J to 4 bases, leaving 5 bases not matched to a gene. Per germline, CDR1 SGHTA and CDR2 FQGNSA. The CDR3 protein is CASSSGSNPDTQYF. For the CDR3, the DNA is TGTGCCAGCAGTAGCGGGAGTAACCCAGATACGCAGTATTTT.

This chain connects TRBV5-6 to TRBJ2-3; TRBD1 matches at 9 bases. Germline V gene data show CDR1 as SGHDT and CDR2 as YYEEEE. The V segment lost 3 bases and the J segment 4 bases; nucleotides outside the gene matches: 6. This CDR3 is 15 amino acids long. Here the CDR3 reads CASSSGTGNADTQYF. In DNA, the CDR3 is TGTGCCAGCAGCTCCGGGACAGGGAACGCAGATACGCAGTATTTT. The complete variable domain, with remaining parts taken from reference TRBV5-6 and TRBJ2-3, reads DAGVTQSPTHLIKTRGQQVTLRCSPKSGHDTVSWYQQALGQGPQFIFQYYEEEERQRGNFPDRFSGHQFPNYSSELNVNALLLGDSALYLCASSSGTGNADTQYFGPGTRLTVL.

V is TRBV18 and J is TRBJ2-7; tentative D call: TRBD2 (6 bases). Trimming left V 3 bases short and J 6 bases short, with 15 bases between. This CDR3 has 14 amino acids. Per the germline V gene, CDR1 is KGHSH and CDR2 is LQKENI. DNA of the CDR3: TGTGCCAGCTCACCCACGGGAGAGCTTTCCGAGCAGTACTTC. It encodes CASSPTGELSEQYF.

J is TRBJ2-7 and V is TRBV10-2; TRBD1 agrees at 10 bases. CDR1 and CDR2 (germline): WSHSY, SAAADI. The CDR3 has 14 amino acids. V lost 1 base and J lost 6; bases outside the gene matches: 3. The CDR3 sequence is CASSELGQGTEQYF. Written as DNA, the CDR3 is TGCGCCAGCAGTGAGTTGGGACAGGGGACCGAGCAGTACTTC.

The V gene is TRBV14, the J gene TRBJ1-2; D call uncertain. This CDR3 spans 14 amino acids. Trimming stripped 1 base from V and 1 base from J, with 7 bases between. CDR1 is SGHDN, CDR2 FVKESK, per germline. Written as DNA, the CDR3 is TGTGCCAGCAGCCAAGGGTCTTTTAACTATGGCTACACCTTC. Translating it yields CASSQGSFNYGYTF.